Listed here are 30 T cell receptor beta chains from one sample, sequenced in a study of T cell responses to AZD1222 COVID-19 vaccine. Measured with immunoSEQ multiplex PCR; TCRdb has only the in-frame clones, and not every one. The table shows nearly 110,000 clones, with 90% occurring only once. This specimen was peripheral blood, taken on day 0 of AZD1222 vaccination. The origin of the receptors is an adult in good health.

The J gene is TRBJ2-2, the V gene TRBV2, with D uncertain. Trimming left V 1 base short and J 4 bases short, with 7 bases between. Germline loops: CDR1 SNHLY, CDR2 FYNNEI. The CDR3 covers 14 residues. The CDR3 DNA sequence: TGTGCCAGCAGTGAAGGGTCGGGCACCGGGGAGCTGTTTTTT. This gives the protein CASSEGSGTGELFF. Drawing the rest from reference TRBV2 and TRBJ2-2, the complete variable domain is EPEVTQTPSHQVTQMGQEVILRCVPISNHLYFYWYRQILGQKVEFLVSFYNNEISEKSEIFDDQFSVERPDGSNFTLKIRSTKLEDSAMYFCASSEGSGTGELFFGEGSRLTVL.

J is TRBJ1-2 and V is TRBV11-2, with 7 bases fitting TRBD1. CDR1 and CDR2 from the germline V gene are SGHAT and FQNNGV. The V and J ends lost 4 bases and 2 bases, in that order; junction bases with no gene match: 7. The CDR3 contains 15 residues. The chain's CDR3 is CASSSGGQTNYGYTF. DNA for the CDR3: TGTGCCAGCAGCTCAGGGGGACAGACGAACTATGGCTACACCTTC.

The V and J genes are TRBV20-1 and TRBJ2-1; TRBD2 matches 16 bases. From germline, CDR1 is DFQATT and CDR2 SNEGSKA (reference sequence). The CDR3 length is 19 residues. V trimming: 3 bases; J trimming: 4 bases; junction bases outside the gene matches: 12. CDR3 nucleotide sequence: TGCAGTGCTAGTGGGATAATCCCGGGACTAGCGGGAGGGTACAATGAGCAGTTCTTC. Translating it yields CSASGIIPGLAGGYNEQFF.

The chain has TRBV3-1 (or the pseudogene TRBV3-2) and TRBJ2-7; either TRBD1 or TRBD2 may supply D (6 bases each). The CDR3 runs to 12 residues. Germline CDR1 is LGHDT and CDR2 is YNNKEL (reference sequence). V was clipped by 6 bases and J by 5 bases, with 11 bases between them. The CDR3 reads CASRGGLHEQYF. The CDR3 DNA reads as TGTGCCAGCAGAGGGGGGCTCCACGAGCAGTACTTC.

The CDR3 nucleotides are TGCAGCGTGGGTGGCGCCCACAATGAGCAGTTCTTC. It encodes CSVGGAHNEQFF. The V gene is TRBV29-1, the J gene TRBJ2-1; no clear D. Germline CDR1 reads SQVTM; CDR2 reads ANQGSEA. CDR3 length: 12 amino acids. Trimming pared 6 bases from V and 5 bases from J, leaving 11 bases between.

The rearrangement uses TRBV4-1 and TRBJ2-7; 10 nucleotides line up with TRBD2. Unmatched junction bases numbered 6, after V lost 4 bases and J lost 0 bases. This CDR3 is built from 16 residues. CDR1 MGHRA and CDR2 YSYEKL come from the germline V gene. The CDR3 protein is CASSLRTSGVSYEQYF. The CDR3 DNA reads TGCGCCAGCAGCCTTCGGACTAGCGGAGTCTCCTACGAGCAGTACTTC.

The rearrangement links TRBV7-2 to TRBJ2-7; 8 nucleotides match TRBD1. Per the germline V gene, CDR1 is SGHTA and CDR2 is FQGNSA. The J segment lost 4 bases and the V segment lost 1 base, leaving 3 bases of the junction unmatched. The CDR3 runs 14 residues. CDR3 loop: CASSLGRGRYEQYF. The CDR3 nucleotides read TGTGCCAGCAGCTTAGGCAGGGGGCGATACGAGCAGTACTTC. The variable domain in full, with the rest retrieved from reference TRBV7-2 and TRBJ2-7, is GAGVSQSPSNKVTEKGKDVELRCDPISGHTALYWYRQSLGQGLEFLIYFQGNSAPDKSGLPSDRFSAERTGGSVSTLTIQRTQQEDSAVYLCASSLGRGRYEQYFGPGTRLTVT.

V usage is TRBV3-1 (or the pseudogene TRBV3-2) and J usage is TRBJ1-5, with D maybe TRBD1 (5 bases). This CDR3 has 13 amino acids. V was pared by 2 bases and J by 7 bases, with 9 bases between. The V gene's germline CDR1 is LGHDT and CDR2 YNNKEL (reference sequence). The CDR3 DNA reads TGTGCCAGCAGCCAACTAGGGGAGCAGCCCCAGCATTTT. Translated: CASSQLGEQPQHF.

V usage is TRBV3-1 (or the pseudogene TRBV3-2) and J usage is TRBJ2-1; D is uncertain. Trimming pared 1 base from V and 11 bases from J, leaving 6 bases between. The germline gives CDR1 LGHDT, CDR2 YNNKEL (reference sequence). This CDR3 comprises 11 residues. CDR3 sequence: CASSQGAKQFF. The CDR3, as DNA: TGTGCCAGCAGCCAAGGGGCAAAGCAGTTCTTC.

The chain uses TRBV18 and TRBJ1-2, with 8 nucleotides matching TRBD1. CDR1 is KGHSH and CDR2 is LQKENI in the germline V gene. The V segment lost 3 bases and the J segment 5 bases; nucleotides outside the gene matches: 2. The CDR3 has 13 amino acids. The CDR3 nucleotides are TGTGCCAGCTCACCGGACAGGGTGTATGGCTACACCTTC. The encoded protein is CASSPDRVYGYTF.

The CDR3 loop is CASSTRTSGSYNEQFF. CDR3 in DNA: TGTGCCAGTAGTACCCGGACTAGCGGGAGTTATAATGAGCAGTTCTTC. The chain recombines TRBV19 with TRBJ2-1, with 13 bases fitting TRBD2. CDR3 length: 16 residues. After removal of 4 bases from V and 7 bases from J, the junction contained 7 bases not matched to a gene. The germline CDR1 and CDR2 sequences are LNHDA and SQIVND (reference sequence).

In its sample, this clone was seen once. The rearrangement uses TRBV20-1 and TRBJ2-1, with 7 bases fitting TRBD2. Trimming removed 3 bases from V and 12 bases from J; junction bases left unmatched: 5. CDR1 and CDR2 from the germline V gene are DFQATT and SNEGSKA (reference sequence). The CDR3 is 11 amino acids. CDR3: CSARGGVGQFF. DNA of the CDR3: TGCAGTGCTAGGGGAGGGGTAGGGCAGTTCTTC.

This clone was counted a single time. V and J are TRBV4-3 and TRBJ2-5; 9 nucleotides line up with TRBD2. Trimming took 0 bases from V and 4 from J; bases not matched to a gene: 9. CDR1 and CDR2 (germline): LGHNA, YSLEER. The CDR3 totals 17 residues. The CDR3 reads CASSQDLASGIGETQYF. The CDR3, as DNA: TGCGCCAGCAGCCAAGACCTCGCTAGCGGGATTGGAGAGACCCAGTACTTC.

This sequence joins TRBV7-2 and TRBJ2-6, with D maybe TRBD2 (7 bases). The CDR3 extends over 17 amino acids. V was cut by 3 bases and J by 0 bases, with 12 bases left in between. CDR1 SGHTA and CDR2 FQGNSA come from the germline V gene. CDR3 residues: CASSLGGLPSGANVLTF. CDR3 sequence (DNA): TGTGCCAGCAGCTTGGGGGGGCTCCCCTCTGGGGCCAACGTCCTGACTTTC. The variable domain in full, completed from reference TRBV7-2 and TRBJ2-6, reads GAGVSQSPSNKVTEKGKDVELRCDPISGHTALYWYRQSLGQGLEFLIYFQGNSAPDKSGLPSDRFSAERTGGSVSTLTIQRTQQEDSAVYLCASSLGGLPSGANVLTFGAGSRLTVL.

This clone was recorded only once. The rearrangement links TRBV9 to TRBJ2-2; D possibly uses TRBD1 or TRBD2 (6 bases each). Trimming shortened V by 2 bases and J by 5 bases, and 19 bases separated the two germline ends. Per germline, CDR1 SGDLS and CDR2 YYNGEE. CDR3 size: 17 residues. This chain's CDR3 is CASSVLSGGGGTGELFF. The DNA for the CDR3 is TGTGCCAGCAGCGTCCTCAGCGGCGGAGGGGGGACCGGGGAGCTGTTTTTT.

The CDR3 DNA is TGTGCCAGCAGCCAACCCCAAGTCTCTGGAAACACCATATATTTT. Translated: CASSQPQVSGNTIYF. The chain is built from TRBV3-1 (or the pseudogene TRBV3-2) and TRBJ1-3; D uncertain. Trimming removed 2 bases at V and 0 bases at J, with 8 bases between. This CDR3 comprises 15 residues. Germline-derived CDR1 and CDR2 are LGHDT and YNNKEL (reference sequence).

The V and J genes are TRBV5-1 and TRBJ2-7; D not resolved. Germline V gene lookup returns CDR1 SGHRS and CDR2 YFSETQ. This CDR3 comprises 15 residues. Trimming stripped 0 bases from V and 1 base from J, with 11 bases between. The CDR3, as DNA: TGCGCCAGCAGCTTGGCCCTTTCTTCTTCCTACGAGCAGTACTTC. Its translation is CASSLALSSSYEQYF.

V and J are TRBV10-3 and TRBJ2-7; 13 bases map to TRBD2. Trimming removed 8 bases from V and 2 bases from J; junction bases left unmatched: 3. Per germline, CDR1 ENHRY and CDR2 SYGVKD. This CDR3 has 14 residues. In DNA form, the CDR3 reads TGTGCCATCCGAGGGACTAGCGGGACCTACGAGCAGTACTTC. It codes for CAIRGTSGTYEQYF.

This chain connects TRBV13 to TRBJ2-7; 7 bases align to TRBD1. Germline trimming cut 5 bases from V and 3 bases from J; bases unmatched to any gene: 7. This CDR3 region has 14 residues. Germline CDR1 is PRHDT and CDR2 is FYEKMQ (reference sequence). CDR3 bases: TGTGCCAGCAGCCTAAACAGGGGCGGCTACGAGCAGTACTTC. Protein sequence: CASSLNRGGYEQYF.

The chain employs TRBV6-5 and TRBJ2-1, with D possibly TRBD1 on 6 matching bases. Germline loops: CDR1 MNHEY, CDR2 SVGAGI. Between the trimmed V and J ends, which lost 1 base and 3 bases, there was a span of 10 bases. There are 15 residues in the CDR3. CDR3 amino acids: CASSYFGTLYNEQFF. The DNA of the CDR3 is TGTGCCAGCAGTTACTTCGGGACACTCTACAATGAGCAGTTCTTC.

The V call is TRBV27, the J call TRBJ1-5; 7 nucleotides agree with TRBD1. The V gene end was trimmed by 3 bases and the J gene end by 7 bases; junction bases not matched to a gene: 6. The germline V gene has CDR1 MNHEY and CDR2 SMNVEV (reference sequence). The CDR3 extends over 14 amino acids. CDR3 bases: TGTGCCAGCAGTTTTCAGGGGGTCGGACAGCCCCAGCATTTT. As protein: CASSFQGVGQPQHF.

The chain couples TRBV27 to TRBJ1-1, with a weak D call TRBD1 (5 bases). V was trimmed by 0 bases and J by 0 bases, leaving 17 bases between them. CDR3 size: 18 residues. CDR1 and CDR2 from the germline V gene are MNHEY and SMNVEV (reference sequence). Here the CDR3 reads CASSLSVRDIGMNTEAFF. The CDR3 region has the DNA TGTGCCAGCAGTTTATCAGTCAGGGATATAGGCATGAACACTGAAGCTTTCTTT.

This chain connects TRBV9 to TRBJ2-7; TRBD1 aligns across 7 bases. Trimming removed 0 bases from V and 3 bases from J; junction bases left unmatched: 3. In germline, CDR1 is SGDLS, CDR2 YYNGEE. The CDR3 contains 14 residues. The CDR3 here is CASSVGDSYYEQYF. The CDR3 DNA reads TGTGCCAGCAGCGTAGGGGACAGCTACTACGAGCAGTACTTC.

The V and J genes are TRBV19 and TRBJ1-1; unclear D gene. CDR1 is LNHDA, CDR2 SQIVND, per germline (reference sequence). The V gene lost 9 bases and the J gene lost 5 bases, with 13 bases spanning the gap. The CDR3 extends over 12 amino acids. The CDR3 DNA reads TGTGCCAGCTCGGCCCAGCGGACTGAAGCTTTCTTT. Its translation: CASSAQRTEAFF.

This clone was picked up one time. The chain combines TRBV15 with TRBJ2-7; D is possibly TRBD1 (7 bases). CDR3 length equals 15 residues. V was cut by 3 bases and J by 3 bases, with 15 bases left in between. Germline V gives CDR1 LNHNV, CDR2 YYDKDF (reference sequence). The CDR3 DNA is TGTGCCACCAGCAGTCCCAGGGGGGACAGCTACGAGCAGTACTTC. Translation: CATSSPRGDSYEQYF. The whole variable domain, filled in from reference TRBV15 and TRBJ2-7, reads DAMVIQNPRYQVTQFGKPVTLSCSQTLNHNVMYWYQQKSSQAPKLLFHYYDKDFNNEADTPDNFQSRRPNTSFCFLDIRSPGLGDTAMYLCATSSPRGDSYEQYFGPGTRLTVT.

This chain connects TRBV10-2 to TRBJ2-7; D not certain. From germline, CDR1 is WSHSY and CDR2 SAAADI. The CDR3 runs 11 residues. V shed 6 bases and J shed 2 bases, with 5 bases lying between them. CDR3 sequence: CASSAAYEQYF. CDR3 bases: TGCGCCAGCAGCGCCGCCTACGAGCAGTACTTC.

This chain links TRBV12-3 or TRBV12-4 with TRBJ1-2; weak D call: TRBD1 (6 bases). The CDR3 spans 13 residues. V dropped 5 bases and J dropped 4 bases, with 11 bases sitting between them. The CDR3 spells CASSLTGSYGYTF. The CDR3 DNA reads as TGTGCCAGCAGTCTTACAGGGTCCTATGGCTACACCTTC.

The chain has TRBV2 and TRBJ2-1, with a weak D call TRBD2 (5 bases). Trimming took off 7 bases at V and 5 bases at J, with 12 bases between the two ends. The CDR3 length is 13 residues. Germline V gene sequence: CDR1 SNHLY, CDR2 FYNNEI. The CDR3 region is CASTLRGDNEQFF. The CDR3 DNA reads as TGTGCCAGCACCCTCCGGGGAGACAATGAGCAGTTCTTC.

The rearrangement joins TRBV3-1 (or the pseudogene TRBV3-2) to TRBJ2-1; D is perhaps TRBD2 (6 bases). V gave up 4 bases and J gave up 2 bases, with 9 bases separating them. Germline values: CDR1 LGHDT, CDR2 YNNKEL (reference sequence). The CDR3 totals 14 residues. CDR3 protein: CASSPAGPYNEQFF. In nucleotides, the CDR3 is TGTGCCAGCAGCCCAGCGGGTCCCTACAATGAGCAGTTCTTC.

V is TRBV24-1 and J is TRBJ2-5; no clear D gene. Germline CDR1 reads KGHDR; CDR2 reads SFDVKD. With 0 bases removed from V and 5 bases from J, the gap between germline ends came to 9 bases. This CDR3 contains 14 residues. The CDR3 coding sequence is TGTGCCACCAGTGATTTGGACGTTTCGGAGACCCAGTACTTC. Protein product: CATSDLDVSETQYF.